The 27 T cell receptor beta chains below were found in one sample sequenced in a study of blood T cell repertoires in COVID-19. The table came from immunoSEQ multiplex PCR; TCRdb's copy has only in-frame clones and leaves some out. The profile shows about 280,000 clones, roughly 89% of them singletons. Sequences were obtained from peripheral blood. The receptors shown here come from a woman aged 25 to 39 with COVID-19, enrolled during active disease.

This rearrangement joins TRBV12-5 to TRBJ1-6, with D possibly TRBD1 on 6 matching bases. This CDR3 is built from 16 residues. V was pared by 2 bases and J by 8 bases, with 16 bases between. Germline CDR1 LGHNT, CDR2 FRNRAP. The CDR3 bases are TGTGCTAGTGGTTTGTTGTACAGGGAAGGGTATTCACCCCTCCACTTT. Translation gives CASGLLYREGYSPLHF.

The chain joins TRBV9 to TRBJ2-3; 10 bases agree with TRBD2. This CDR3 contains 16 residues. The V and J ends lost 2 bases and 4 bases, in that order; junction bases with no gene match: 7. Germline CDR1 SGDLS, CDR2 YYNGEE. The CDR3 protein is CASSVSSGGGADTQYF. Written as DNA, the CDR3 is TGTGCCAGCAGCGTCTCTAGCGGGGGTGGGGCAGATACGCAGTATTTT.

The chain carries TRBV2 and TRBJ2-7; 8 positions match TRBD1. The CDR3 sequence is 13 residues long. V lost 6 bases and J lost 4; bases outside the gene matches: 5. Germline V CDR1 and CDR2: SNHLY, FYNNEI. For the CDR3, the DNA is TGTGCCAGCAGACCGGACAGGGCTTACGAGCAGTACTTC. Translation gives CASRPDRAYEQYF.

The genes are TRBV19 and TRBJ2-2, with 8 bases identical to TRBD1. The CDR3 runs 17 residues. Losses at the gene ends were 7 bases for V and 4 bases for J; bases not matched to a gene: 14. Looked up from germline, CDR1 is LNHDA and CDR2 is SQIVND (reference sequence). CDR3 sequence: CASKGQGALRSTGELFF. The CDR3 DNA is TGTGCCAGTAAAGGGCAGGGGGCTCTCAGGAGCACCGGGGAGCTGTTTTTT.

The CDR3 DNA is TGCGCCAGCAGCCAATCGGGAACGGTTCGGTATGGCTACACCTTC. Translation gives CASSQSGTVRYGYTF. V gene TRBV4-1 combines with J gene TRBJ1-2, with D unclear. The CDR3 sequence is 15 residues long. V was trimmed by 2 bases and J by 5 bases, leaving 15 bases between them. Germline CDR1 reads MGHRA; CDR2 reads YSYEKL.

CDR3 in DNA: TGTGCCAGCGGAAGGAGCTCTGGAAACACCATATATTTT. It is translated as CASGRSSGNTIYF. The rearrangement joins TRBV18 to TRBJ1-3; no clear D. Between the trimmed V and J ends, which lost 8 bases and 0 bases, there was a span of 8 bases. Germline lookup yields CDR1 KGHSH and CDR2 LQKENI. The CDR3 runs 13 residues.

This chain connects TRBV4-2 to TRBJ1-2, with unresolved D. V was trimmed by 2 bases and J by 8 bases, leaving 9 bases between them. Germline V gene lookup returns CDR1 LGHNA and CDR2 YNFKEQ. This CDR3 comprises 12 residues. Here the CDR3 reads CASSQLTEGYTF. The DNA for the CDR3 is TGTGCCAGCAGCCAATTAACTGAGGGCTACACCTTC.

The chain links TRBV4-1 to TRBJ2-1; 12 nucleotides align to TRBD2. Germline V gives CDR1 MGHRA, CDR2 YSYEKL. The CDR3 contains 15 residues. V was pared by 2 bases and J by 6 bases, with 2 bases of the junction left unmatched. DNA for the CDR3: TGCGCCAGCAGCCAAACTAGCGGGGGGCCCAATGAGCAGTTCTTC. Protein: CASSQTSGGPNEQFF.

This clone was picked up one time. V usage is TRBV3-1 (or the pseudogene TRBV3-2) and J usage is TRBJ2-7; a weak D match, TRBD1 (5 bases). This CDR3 contains 14 residues. Trimming stripped 3 bases from V and 1 base from J, with 10 bases between. The germline V gene encodes CDR1 LGHDT and CDR2 YNNKEL (reference sequence). The CDR3 region is CASSQTAGSYEQYF. The CDR3 DNA is TGTGCCAGCAGCCAGACTGCAGGGTCCTACGAGCAGTACTTC.

The chain has TRBV18 and TRBJ1-5; perhaps TRBD1 as D (6 bases). Germline V lookup: CDR1 KGHSH, CDR2 LQKENI. Trimming took 3 bases from V and 1 from J, leaving 10 bases between them. This CDR3 spans 15 amino acids. The CDR3 is CASSPLDSSNQPQHF. The CDR3 DNA follows: TGTGCCAGCTCACCTTTGGACAGCAGCAATCAGCCCCAGCATTTT.

The V call is TRBV23-1, the J call TRBJ1-4, with TRBD1 identical over 7 bases. TRBV23-1 is treated as an ORF (open reading frame) with a function not yet certain. Trimming at V came to 3 bases and at J to 3 bases, leaving 7 bases not matched to a gene. There are 16 residues in the CDR3. CDR3: CASSQPGQRSNEKLFF. CDR3 DNA sequence: TGCGCCAGCAGTCAGCCGGGACAGAGATCTAATGAAAAACTGTTTTTT.

The J gene is TRBJ2-3, the V gene TRBV5-1, with 12 bases identical to TRBD2. The CDR3 extends over 18 amino acids. The germline V gene has CDR1 SGHRS and CDR2 YFSETQ. Losses at the gene ends were 0 bases for V and 2 bases for J; bases not matched to a gene: 7. CDR3 amino acids: CASSLELAGGRYTDTQYF. The DNA of the CDR3 is TGCGCCAGCAGCTTGGAACTAGCGGGGGGACGTTACACAGATACGCAGTATTTT.

The V gene is TRBV5-1, the J gene TRBJ2-1; 10 bases line up with TRBD2. V shed 2 bases and J 0 bases; nucleotides not matched to a gene: 5. The CDR3 spans 17 residues. Germline V gives CDR1 SGHRS, CDR2 YFSETQ. CDR3 nucleotide sequence: TGCGCCAGCAGCTTTAAAGAGCGGGGGGGCTCCTACAATGAGCAGTTCTTC. Encoded protein: CASSFKERGGSYNEQFF.

V is TRBV6-6 and J is TRBJ2-3; tentative D call: TRBD1 (7 bases). The CDR3 length is 15 residues. Germline V CDR1 and CDR2: MNHNY, SVGAGI (reference sequence). V lost 2 bases, J lost 1 base, and 10 bases lay in between. The CDR3 bases are TGTGCCAGCAGTTACGGAGGGGGCGGCACAGATACGCAGTATTTT. It specifies CASSYGGGGTDTQYF.

The gene calls are TRBV7-9 and TRBJ2-1; 8 bases fit TRBD2. Trimming at V came to 0 bases and at J to 4 bases, leaving 8 bases not matched to a gene. CDR1 SEHNR and CDR2 FQNEAQ come from the germline V gene (reference sequence). This CDR3 has 17 amino acids. The CDR3 bases are TGTGCCAGCAGCTTAGCGCCTGGAATAGCGGGGTACAATGAGCAGTTCTTC. Encoded protein: CASSLAPGIAGYNEQFF.

The chain joins TRBV24-1 to TRBJ2-1; 7 bases fit TRBD1. Germline V gene sequence: CDR1 KGHDR, CDR2 SFDVKD. The CDR3 consists of 17 residues. Trimming cost V 3 bases and J 7 bases; bases outside gene matches: 14. The DNA for the CDR3 is TGTGCCACCAGTGATGCCCTAAGACAGGGTATGGTGAATGAGCAGTTCTTC. It translates to CATSDALRQGMVNEQFF.

The V call is TRBV18, the J call TRBJ1-1; possible D gene TRBD1, 5 bases. V was clipped by 5 bases and J by 1 base, with 8 bases between them. The length of the CDR3 is 13 residues. From germline, CDR1 is KGHSH and CDR2 LQKENI. In DNA form, the CDR3 reads TGTGCCAGCTCATCAGACAGGAACACTGAAGCTTTCTTT. Amino acids: CASSSDRNTEAFF.

The rearrangement uses TRBV3-1 (or the pseudogene TRBV3-2) and TRBJ2-1; 7 bases agree with TRBD1. The CDR3 totals 15 residues. Trimming at V came to 2 bases and at J to 3 bases, leaving 4 bases not matched to a gene. Germline CDR1 is LGHDT and CDR2 is YNNKEL (reference sequence). The CDR3: CASSQRAGGYNEQFF. CDR3 nucleotide sequence: TGTGCCAGCAGCCAAAGGGCAGGGGGCTACAATGAGCAGTTCTTC.

The CDR3 coding sequence is TGTGCCAGCCTGCGAGACAGGTCGAGCGGAAACACCATATATTTT. Amino acids: CASLRDRSSGNTIYF. The rearrangement joins TRBV7-2 to TRBJ1-3, with D perhaps TRBD1 (6 bases). The CDR3 totals 15 residues. CDR1 SGHTA and CDR2 FQGNSA come from the germline V gene. V lost 8 bases and J 4 bases, leaving 18 bases between the germline ends.

The CDR3, as DNA: TGCGCCAGCAGCGCCTTTCGGTCTGAAAATTCACCCCTCCACTTT. As protein: CASSAFRSENSPLHF. The V and J genes are TRBV5-1 and TRBJ1-6; D gene unclear. The V and J ends lost 4 bases and 7 bases respectively, with 15 bases between them. From germline, CDR1 is SGHRS and CDR2 YFSETQ. This CDR3 has 15 amino acids.

The chain has TRBV7-2 and TRBJ1-1; possibly TRBD1 for D (5 bases). Germline-derived CDR1 and CDR2 are SGHTA and FQGNSA. The V end was cut by 6 bases, the J end by 0 bases, with 14 bases between. CDR3 length: 15 amino acids. CDR3 nucleotides: TGTGCCAGCAGGCCAAACACAGGAGTGAACACTGAAGCTTTCTTT. This translates into CASRPNTGVNTEAFF.

The genes are TRBV6-4 and TRBJ1-3, with D possibly being TRBD1 (6 bases). The germline gives CDR1 MRHNA, CDR2 SNTAGT. This CDR3 has 17 residues. The V end was cut by 4 bases, the J end by 7 bases, with 23 bases between. The DNA of the CDR3 is TGTGCCAGCAGTGCCATAACGGGGGGGGGCGATCCGAACACCATATATTTT. Amino acid sequence: CASSAITGGGDPNTIYF.

The V and J genes are TRBV18 and TRBJ2-2; 11 positions match TRBD2. CDR1 is KGHSH, CDR2 LQKENI, per germline. Losses at the gene ends were 3 bases for V and 11 bases for J; bases not matched to a gene: 2. The CDR3 runs to 13 residues. The CDR3 coding sequence is TGTGCCAGCTCACCTGGGACTAGCGGCGAGCTGTTTTTT. This encodes CASSPGTSGELFF.

The chain joins TRBV6-1 to TRBJ1-6; D perhaps matches TRBD1 (6 bases). The V end was cut by 3 bases, the J end by 8 bases, with 17 bases between. The length of the CDR3 is 16 residues. Looked up from germline, CDR1 is MNHNS and CDR2 is SASEGT. Here the CDR3 DNA reads TGTGCCAGCAGTGACCCTCCACGGCAGGGGTATTCACCCCTCCACTTT. The encoded protein is CASSDPPRQGYSPLHF.

A single count supports this clone. The chain is built from TRBV3-1 (or the pseudogene TRBV3-2) and TRBJ1-4; the D is unclear. V lost 3 bases and J 0 bases, leaving 11 bases between the germline ends. Germline V gives CDR1 LGHDT, CDR2 YNNKEL (reference sequence). The CDR3 is 16 residues long. CDR3 coding DNA: TGTGCCAGCAGCCACGGGGTAGCGACAACTAATGAAAAACTGTTTTTT. It specifies CASSHGVATTNEKLFF.

This sequence joins TRBV9 and TRBJ2-3; 9 positions match TRBD2. The junction had 5 bases not matched to a gene; V was cut back by 3 bases and J by 3 bases. CDR3 length equals 15 residues. The germline V gene encodes CDR1 SGDLS and CDR2 YYNGEE. This CDR3 is CASSEGLAWTDTQYF. The CDR3 DNA follows: TGTGCCAGCAGCGAAGGACTAGCGTGGACAGATACGCAGTATTTT.

The chain recombines TRBV11-2 with TRBJ1-6; 9 positions match TRBD1. The V segment lost 2 bases and the J segment 11 bases; nucleotides outside the gene matches: 7. Germline V gene sequence: CDR1 SGHAT, CDR2 FQNNGV. CDR3 length equals 15 residues. In nucleotides, the CDR3 is TGTGCCAGCAGCTTAATGGGACAGGGAGGGACACCCCTCCACTTT. It yields the protein CASSLMGQGGTPLHF.